This T cell receptor (beta chain) came from a study of STAT3 mutations in large granular lymphocyte leukemia. Looking at the study overall: Canonical activating STAT3 mutations were detected in roughly half of the longitudinally sequenced T-LGLL patients. Overall study findings and caveats: TCR clonotype switching after therapy occurred in about 35% of the 18 patients. Persisting codominant clonotypes may have hidden a small pathogenic clone. Every T-LGLL patient had at least one immunodominant TCRbeta clonotype.

V lost 3 bases and J lost 5; bases outside the gene matches: 8. Germline V CDR1 and CDR2: SGHRS, YFSETQ. There are 15 residues in the CDR3. This clone has just one count. Its antigen is unknown. Assay used: immunoSEQ multiplex PCR; TCRdb lists only in-frame clones, some missing. The profile covers around 5,000 clones, with approximately 85% appearing a single time and approximately 15% taken by the ten largest. The J gene is TRBJ2-5, the V gene TRBV5-1, with 9 positions matching TRBD2. Input material: PBMCs. This TCR was sampled from a human donor with T large granular lymphocyte leukemia. Some clones in this sample may be carry-over from other donors' samples. As DNA, the CDR3 is TGCGCCAGCAGCTCTTATAGCGGGAGTAGCGAGACCCAGTACTTC. It specifies CASSSYSGSSETQYF.